The next 24 T cell receptor beta chains were all read from a single sample in a study of technical replicates of blood from several donors. Produced via immunoSEQ multiplex PCR; TCRdb's table is partial and in-frame only. The top ten hold approximately 3.9% of the sample, which has roughly 50,000 clones, roughly 95% seen once. Material: PBMCs. The receptors stem from a human donor in good health. Some clones in this sample may be carry-over from other donors' samples.

J is TRBJ2-1 and V is TRBV27; D is possibly TRBD1 (5 bases). Germline lookup yields CDR1 MNHEY and CDR2 SMNVEV (reference sequence). The CDR3 totals 15 residues. Trimming shortened V by 3 bases and J by 4 bases, and 13 bases separated the two germline ends. The CDR3 reads CASSLWGAPYNEQFF. The CDR3 DNA reads as TGTGCCAGCAGTTTGTGGGGCGCACCGTACAATGAGCAGTTCTTC.

The rearrangement links TRBV6-6 to TRBJ2-1; D may be TRBD1 (6 bases). CDR1 is MNHNY, CDR2 SVGAGI, per germline (reference sequence). This CDR3 is 15 amino acids long. V was shortened by 3 bases and J by 2 bases, with 11 bases between the two germline ends. The DNA for the CDR3 is TGTGCCAGCAGTTATTTCCAGGGGCCCTACAATGAGCAGTTCTTC. Protein product: CASSYFQGPYNEQFF.

This chain joins TRBV6-1 and TRBJ1-2, with D maybe TRBD1 (5 bases). The V end lost 4 bases, the J end lost 3 bases, and 18 bases lay between the germline ends. The length of the CDR3 is 16 residues. Germline CDR1 and CDR2: MNHNS and SASEGT. CDR3 in DNA: TGTGCCAGCAGTGGACGACAGAGCCCCGGGTACTATGGCTACACCTTC. It translates to CASSGRQSPGYYGYTF.

V and J are TRBV9 and TRBJ1-1; D call uncertain. The CDR3 is made up of 14 amino acids. The germline V gene encodes CDR1 SGDLS and CDR2 YYNGEE. The ends were cut back, 4 bases at V and 3 bases at J, with 13 bases in the middle. The CDR3 protein is CASSPAGDYTEAFF. The DNA of the CDR3 is TGTGCCAGCAGCCCCGCCGGGGATTACACTGAAGCTTTCTTT.

J is TRBJ2-7 and V is TRBV27; TRBD1 matches 9 bases. Unmatched junction bases numbered 6, after V lost 5 bases and J lost 7 bases. Per the germline V gene, CDR1 is MNHEY and CDR2 is SMNVEV (reference sequence). The CDR3 is 13 amino acids. The CDR3 reads CASSPQGAEEQYF. The CDR3, as DNA: TGTGCCAGCAGTCCACAGGGGGCGGAGGAGCAGTACTTC.

The genes are TRBV6-1 and TRBJ2-5, with 10 bases lining up with TRBD1. Germline V lookup: CDR1 MNHNS, CDR2 SASEGT. The CDR3 loop spans 13 amino acids. CDR3 coding DNA: TGTGCGGTGCGACAGGGGGCTCAAGAGACCCAGTACTTC. Its protein is CAVRQGAQETQYF.

This clone was seen at least ten times. The chain uses TRBV7-3 and TRBJ1-2, with 7 bases matching TRBD1. The trim removed 4 bases at V and 5 bases at J, leaving 7 bases unmatched. The CDR3 has 14 residues. Germline V gene lookup returns CDR1 SGHTA and CDR2 FQGTGA. CDR3 residues: CASSSTGSPYGYTF. In nucleotides, the CDR3 is TGTGCCAGCAGCTCGACAGGGTCCCCGTATGGCTACACCTTC.

The CDR3 sequence is CACSLVGANVLTF. The CDR3 nucleotides read TGTGCCTGCAGTCTCGTGGGGGCCAACGTCCTGACTTTC. The chain carries TRBV30 and TRBJ2-6; D unclear. This CDR3 region has 13 residues. Deletions cut 6 bases from V and 4 bases from J, with 10 bases between. The germline CDR1 and CDR2 sequences are GTSNPN and SVGIG (reference sequence). The full variable domain, rest sourced from reference TRBV30 and TRBJ2-6, is SQTIHQWPATLVQPVGSPLSLECTVEGTSNPNLYWYRQAAGRGLQLLFYSVGIGQISSEVPQNLSASRPQDRQFILSSKKLLLSDSGFYLCACSLVGANVLTFGAGSRLTVL.

This clone was counted a single time. The chain combines TRBV6-5 with TRBJ1-4; no definite D call. Trimming took 0 bases from V and 8 from J, leaving 13 bases between them. CDR3 length: 15 amino acids. Germline CDR1 MNHEY, CDR2 SVGAGI. The CDR3 DNA reads TGTGCCAGCAGTTACTCGAGTGGAGCCGGAGAAAAACTGTTTTTT. Amino acids: CASSYSSGAGEKLFF.

The rearrangement joins TRBV7-2 to TRBJ1-1; no definite D call. CDR3 length: 13 amino acids. The germline V and J ends were trimmed by 5 bases and 7 bases, with 14 bases remaining between them. Per germline, CDR1 SGHTA and CDR2 FQGNSA. The CDR3 loop is CASSLTRVGEAFF. DNA of the CDR3: TGTGCCAGCAGCCTTACGAGGGTGGGTGAAGCTTTCTTT.

The chain recombines TRBV20-1 with TRBJ2-7, with D possibly TRBD2 on 6 matching bases. This CDR3 comprises 11 residues. Trimming removed 6 bases at V and 5 bases at J, with 11 bases between. Germline lookup yields CDR1 DFQATT and CDR2 SNEGSKA (reference sequence). This chain's CDR3 is CSARRRDEQYF. The CDR3 region has the DNA TGCAGTGCCCGGAGGAGGGACGAGCAGTACTTC.

CDR3 bases: TGCGCCAGCAGCCAAGAGCGGAGTACAGGAGACCAGTACTTC. Encoded protein: CASSQERSTGDQYF. The V gene is TRBV4-3, the J gene TRBJ2-5; D perhaps matches TRBD1 (5 bases). The V gene's germline CDR1 is LGHNA and CDR2 YSLEER. The CDR3 runs 14 residues. V gave up 0 bases and J gave up 10 bases, with 15 bases separating them.

This chain joins TRBV5-1 and TRBJ2-1; D may be TRBD1 (5 bases). Trimming stripped 2 bases from V and 3 bases from J, with 9 bases between. Germline lookup yields CDR1 SGHRS and CDR2 YFSETQ. This CDR3 is 14 amino acids long. DNA for the CDR3: TGCGCCAGCAGCTTAGCACAGGACTACAATGAGCAGTTCTTC. This encodes CASSLAQDYNEQFF.

CDR3 loop: CASSLAGTGYYEQYF. CDR3 coding DNA: TGTGCCAGCAGCTTAGCTGGGACAGGCTACTACGAGCAGTACTTC. The chain recombines TRBV7-6 with TRBJ2-7; 8 bases map to TRBD1. This CDR3 comprises 15 residues. The V segment lost 0 bases and the J segment 3 bases; nucleotides outside the gene matches: 4. Germline lookup yields CDR1 SGHVS and CDR2 FNYEAQ.

The V and J genes are TRBV30 and TRBJ1-1; D is unclear. Deletions cut 5 bases from V and 0 bases from J, with 10 bases between. The CDR3 spans 13 residues. From germline, CDR1 is GTSNPN and CDR2 SVGIG (reference sequence). CDR3 in amino acids: CAWLEVMNTEAFF. CDR3 nucleotides: TGTGCCTGGTTGGAGGTCATGAACACTGAAGCTTTCTTT. Full variable domain (missing parts from reference TRBV30 and TRBJ1-1): SQTIHQWPATLVQPVGSPLSLECTVEGTSNPNLYWYRQAAGRGLQLLFYSVGIGQISSEVPQNLSASRPQDRQFILSSKKLLLSDSGFYLCAWLEVMNTEAFFGQGTRLTVV.

J is TRBJ2-7 and V is TRBV19; TRBD2 aligns across 10 bases. The CDR3 runs 17 residues. Germline V gene sequence: CDR1 LNHDA, CDR2 SQIVND (reference sequence). V dropped 0 bases and J dropped 4; count of bases not matched to a gene: 9. CDR3 region: CASSIDLAGELSYEQYF. The CDR3 DNA follows: TGTGCCAGTAGTATAGATCTAGCGGGAGAACTATCTTACGAGCAGTACTTC.

The CDR3 coding sequence is TGTGCCAGCACCCCCAGAGGATTGTCCTCCTACGAGCAGTACTTC. Translating it yields CASTPRGLSSYEQYF. The chain carries TRBV5-5 and TRBJ2-7; D is unclear. Germline-derived CDR1 and CDR2 are SGHKS and YYEKEE (reference sequence). Trimming took off 6 bases at V and 0 bases at J, with 16 bases between the two ends. The CDR3 spans 15 residues.

The chain recombines TRBV7-2 with TRBJ1-2; D is possibly TRBD1 (6 bases). Trimming left V 5 bases short and J 3 bases short, with 16 bases between. The CDR3 loop spans 15 amino acids. Germline CDR1 SGHTA, CDR2 FQGNSA. DNA of the CDR3: TGTGCCAGCAGCCGAGACCGGGCAGGGGACTATGGCTACACCTTC. It is translated as CASSRDRAGDYGYTF.

The CDR3: CTSSQGSNYGAKNIQYF. For the CDR3, the DNA is TGCACCAGCAGCCAAGGAAGTAACTACGGGGCCAAAAACATTCAGTACTTC. The J gene is TRBJ2-4, the V gene TRBV1; TRBD2 reflects the table's D call only, with no check against the DNA. TRBV1 is labeled a pseudogene. This CDR3 is 17 amino acids long.

The chain links TRBV2 to TRBJ2-7, with TRBD2 as a possible D gene (5 bases). The germline V gene has CDR1 SNHLY and CDR2 FYNNEI. CDR3 length: 12 amino acids. Trimming removed 10 bases at V and 3 bases at J, with 13 bases between. In nucleotides, the CDR3 is TGTGCCACGGGGAATAGTGGCTACGAGCAGTACTTC. Residues: CATGNSGYEQYF.

J is TRBJ2-1 and V is TRBV2, with no clear D. The germline CDR1 and CDR2 sequences are SNHLY and FYNNEI. V was cut by 1 base and J by 0 bases, with 10 bases left in between. The CDR3 consists of 16 residues. CDR3 region: CASSEDEHLSYNEQFF. CDR3 sequence (DNA): TGTGCCAGCAGTGAAGACGAACACCTCTCCTACAATGAGCAGTTCTTC.

Here the CDR3 reads CASSQDVSVVQYF. CDR3 DNA: TGCGCCAGCAGCCAAGATGTATCGGTGGTGCAGTACTTC. This rearrangement joins TRBV4-3 to TRBJ2-7; D remains unclear. Germline CDR1 and CDR2: LGHNA and YSLEER. The CDR3 is made up of 13 amino acids. Trimming pared 0 bases from V and 9 bases from J, leaving 12 bases between.

The V and J genes are TRBV4-3 and TRBJ1-6; D unclear. V gave up 4 bases and J gave up 8 bases, with 18 bases separating them. Germline CDR1 LGHNA, CDR2 YSLEER. CDR3 size: 16 residues. DNA of the CDR3: TGCGCCAGCAGCCCATCTATCCGGCAGGCCCATTCACCCCTCCACTTT. Translating gives CASSPSIRQAHSPLHF.

The rearrangement uses TRBV14 and TRBJ1-2; the D gene is possibly TRBD1 (5 bases). Germline lookup yields CDR1 SGHDN and CDR2 FVKESK. Trimming left V 0 bases short and J 4 bases short, with 9 bases between. The CDR3 is made up of 14 amino acids. CDR3 DNA sequence: TGTGCCAGCAGCCAAGAGCTGGGGGGCTATGGCTACACCTTC. Protein sequence: CASSQELGGYGYTF.